Each of the 19 T cell receptor beta chains below was sequenced from the same sample in a study of response to subunit inactivated influenza vaccine. TCRdb recomputed calls from the RT-PCR reads with MiXCR, one row per CDR3 protein. The table includes about 520,000 distinct CDR3 sequences, approximately 24% detected once. The sample consisted of CD4+ T cells sorted from PBMCs, taken about 5 days after vaccination. These TCRs come from a man in his forties or fifties who received an inactivated influenza vaccine.

The chain employs TRBV12-3 or TRBV12-4 and TRBJ1-1, with D perhaps matching TRBD1 (5 bases). The CDR3 contains 15 residues. V was clipped by 5 bases and J by 4 bases, with 17 bases between them. CDR3 protein: CASSIRQISGTEAFF. The CDR3 DNA follows: TGTGCCAGCAGTATCAGACAGATCTCCGGCACTGAAGCTTTCTTT.

This clonotype was found a few times. This chain uses TRBV12-3 or TRBV12-4 with TRBJ1-5; D gene ambiguous. CDR3 size: 15 residues. V lost 3 bases and J lost 0, with 9 bases in between. CDR3 region: CASSFREDSNQPQHF. The CDR3 DNA is TGTGCCAGCAGTTTTAGGGAGGATAGCAATCAGCCCCAGCATTTT.

This rearrangement joins TRBV11-1 to TRBJ2-2; D is perhaps TRBD1 (6 bases). Trimming removed 1 base at V and 4 bases at J, with 13 bases between. CDR1 is SGHAT, CDR2 FQDESV, per germline (reference sequence). The CDR3 runs to 16 residues. CDR3 protein: CASSLGGQGITGELFF. Written as DNA, the CDR3 is TGTGCCAGCAGCTTAGGCGGGCAGGGGATCACCGGGGAGCTGTTTTTT.

The chain carries TRBV20-1 and TRBJ2-7; no clear D gene. The CDR3 consists of 12 residues. Germline-derived CDR1 and CDR2 are DFQATT and SNEGSKA (reference sequence). The V gene lost 2 bases and the J gene lost 3 bases, with 8 bases spanning the gap. The CDR3 protein is CSARKGNYEQYF. CDR3 sequence (DNA): TGCAGTGCTAGAAAAGGGAACTACGAGCAGTACTTC.

The chain joins TRBV7-2 to TRBJ2-5; 9 bases fit TRBD2. Germline V gene sequence: CDR1 SGHTA, CDR2 FQGNSA. The CDR3 contains 16 residues. Trimming at V came to 2 bases and at J to 0 bases, leaving 4 bases not matched to a gene. The CDR3, as DNA: TGTGCCAGCAGCTTATCGACTAGCGGCTACCAAGAGACCCAGTACTTC. Translating it yields CASSLSTSGYQETQYF.

This clonotype was picked up a small number of times. This rearrangement joins TRBV6-1 to TRBJ2-7; 9 bases are shared with TRBD2. In germline, CDR1 is MNHNS, CDR2 SASEGT. The CDR3 has 14 residues. V lost 8 bases and J lost 1; bases outside the gene matches: 6. This chain's CDR3 is CASPASGTSYEQYF. In DNA, the CDR3 is TGTGCCAGCCCCGCTAGCGGGACTTCCTACGAGCAGTACTTC.

The rearrangement joins TRBV29-1 to TRBJ2-7, with TRBD1 matching 9 bases. The V gene's germline CDR1 is SQVTM and CDR2 ANQGSEA. This CDR3 is built from 12 residues. The trim removed 4 bases at V and 3 bases at J, leaving 1 base unmatched. The CDR3 reads CSVGDRVYEQYF. DNA for the CDR3: TGCAGCGTTGGGGACAGGGTCTACGAGCAGTACTTC.

The rearrangement links TRBV9 to TRBJ2-2; D gene unclear. This CDR3 contains 11 residues. V was pared by 5 bases and J by 6 bases, with 5 bases between. CDR1 is SGDLS and CDR2 is YYNGEE in the germline V gene. CDR3 loop: CASRGAGELFF. In DNA form, the CDR3 reads TGTGCCAGCAGAGGAGCCGGGGAGCTGTTTTTT.

This clonotype was found many times. The chain is built from TRBV7-2 and TRBJ2-7; 8 bases agree with TRBD1. J gave up 1 base and V 5 bases, and 7 bases lay outside the gene matches. In germline, CDR1 is SGHTA, CDR2 FQGNSA. The length of the CDR3 is 15 residues. This CDR3 reads CASSITGTGSYEQYF. The CDR3 DNA sequence: TGTGCCAGCAGCATAACCGGGACAGGATCCTACGAGCAGTACTTC. Drawing the rest from reference TRBV7-2 and TRBJ2-7, the complete variable domain is GAGVSQSPSNKVTEKGKDVELRCDPISGHTALYWYRQSLGQGLEFLIYFQGNSAPDKSGLPSDRFSAERTGGSVSTLTIQRTQQEDSAVYLCASSITGTGSYEQYFGPGTRLTVT.

This clonotype occurred a few times. The chain carries TRBV5-1 and TRBJ2-1; a weak D match, TRBD1 (6 bases). The V gene lost 1 base and the J gene lost 1 base, with 12 bases spanning the gap. The length of the CDR3 is 16 residues. Looked up from germline, CDR1 is SGHRS and CDR2 is YFSETQ. The CDR3, as DNA: TGCGCCAGCAGCTTGCAAGCAGGGGATTCCTACAATGAGCAGTTCTTC. Residues: CASSLQAGDSYNEQFF.

The chain combines TRBV5-1 with TRBJ2-3; D tentatively reads TRBD1 or TRBD2 (6 bases each). This CDR3 comprises 16 residues. Trimming left V 4 bases short and J 10 bases short, with 25 bases between. Germline V CDR1 and CDR2: SGHRS, YFSETQ. CDR3 nucleotides: TGCGCCAGCAGCAGGGGGGCGAAAACAGGGTTTGAGGCGCAGTATTTT. It codes for CASSRGAKTGFEAQYF. The full variable domain, in which reference TRBV5-1 and TRBJ2-3 provide the parts outside the CDR3, is KAGVTQTPRYLIKTRGQQVTLSCSPISGHRSVSWYQQTPGQGLQFLFEYFSETQRNKGNFPGRFSGRQFSNSRSEMNVSTLELGDSALYLCASSRGAKTGFEAQYFGPGTRLTVL.

This clonotype has just a few counts. The chain has TRBV12-3 or TRBV12-4 and TRBJ2-1; the D is unclear. Trimming removed 4 bases from V and 3 bases from J, with 13 bases in between. The CDR3 contains 15 residues. CDR3 sequence (DNA): TGTGCCAGCAGTTGGTTAAGATTCTACTACAATGAGCAGTTCTTC. It specifies CASSWLRFYYNEQFF.

This clonotype was detected only a few times. V is TRBV20-1 and J is TRBJ2-2; D is unclear. V was shortened by 3 bases and J by 0 bases, with 8 bases between the two germline ends. The CDR3 runs 14 residues. Germline V gene data show CDR1 as DFQATT and CDR2 as SNEGSKA (reference sequence). The CDR3 DNA follows: TGCAGTGCTAGTTCAGACGCGAACACCGGGGAGCTGTTTTTT. It yields the protein CSASSDANTGELFF.

This clonotype was observed many times. The gene calls are TRBV18 and TRBJ2-5, with unresolved D. Germline loops: CDR1 KGHSH, CDR2 LQKENI. The CDR3 consists of 15 residues. Trimming cost V 2 bases and J 5 bases, with 15 bases left between them. CDR3 sequence (DNA): TGTGCCAGCTCACCAGGTGCAGGAGTTGGTGAGACCCAGTACTTC. Its protein product is CASSPGAGVGETQYF.

This clonotype was observed a few times. The chain carries TRBV29-1 and TRBJ2-3, with no clear D. With 4 bases removed from V and 6 bases from J, the gap between germline ends came to 17 bases. Germline values: CDR1 SQVTM, CDR2 ANQGSEA. The CDR3 has 14 residues. Written as DNA, the CDR3 is TGCAGCGTTGCTAGTGGTTCAACTACGGATACGCAGTATTTT. Translated, it gives CSVASGSTTDTQYF.

This clonotype was detected a few times. The chain joins TRBV10-3 to TRBJ2-1, with 10 bases lining up with TRBD1. The junction had 10 bases not matched to a gene; V was cut back by 7 bases and J by 4 bases. The CDR3 loop spans 16 amino acids. Germline lookup yields CDR1 ENHRY and CDR2 SYGVKD. The CDR3 coding sequence is TGTGCCATCACCAGGGACAGGGGATCTTCTTACAATGAGCAGTTCTTC. This translates into CAITRDRGSSYNEQFF.

V is TRBV5-5 and J is TRBJ2-7; 7 bases agree with TRBD1. V shed 1 base, J shed 2 bases, and the junction held 6 bases outside the gene matches. There are 15 residues in the CDR3. CDR1 is SGHKS and CDR2 is YYEKEE in the germline V gene (reference sequence). The CDR3 DNA is TGTGCCAGCAGCTTGCAGGGACAGAAGACCTACGAGCAGTACTTC. It yields the protein CASSLQGQKTYEQYF.

The CDR3, as DNA: TGCAGCGTTGGTACCACCTACGAGCAGTACTTC. Translation gives CSVGTTYEQYF. The chain has TRBV29-1 and TRBJ2-7; D not certain. Trimming stripped 4 bases from V and 2 bases from J, with 6 bases between. CDR1 is SQVTM, CDR2 ANQGSEA, per germline. CDR3 length equals 11 residues.

The chain employs TRBV7-2 and TRBJ1-1; 7 nucleotides align to TRBD1. With 1 base clipped from V and 8 bases from J, the junction kept 4 bases outside the gene matches. Germline V lookup: CDR1 SGHTA, CDR2 FQGNSA. This CDR3 spans 13 amino acids. The DNA of the CDR3 is TGTGCCAGCAGCTTAGGAATGGACAGGGAAGCTTTCTTT. Its translation is CASSLGMDREAFF.